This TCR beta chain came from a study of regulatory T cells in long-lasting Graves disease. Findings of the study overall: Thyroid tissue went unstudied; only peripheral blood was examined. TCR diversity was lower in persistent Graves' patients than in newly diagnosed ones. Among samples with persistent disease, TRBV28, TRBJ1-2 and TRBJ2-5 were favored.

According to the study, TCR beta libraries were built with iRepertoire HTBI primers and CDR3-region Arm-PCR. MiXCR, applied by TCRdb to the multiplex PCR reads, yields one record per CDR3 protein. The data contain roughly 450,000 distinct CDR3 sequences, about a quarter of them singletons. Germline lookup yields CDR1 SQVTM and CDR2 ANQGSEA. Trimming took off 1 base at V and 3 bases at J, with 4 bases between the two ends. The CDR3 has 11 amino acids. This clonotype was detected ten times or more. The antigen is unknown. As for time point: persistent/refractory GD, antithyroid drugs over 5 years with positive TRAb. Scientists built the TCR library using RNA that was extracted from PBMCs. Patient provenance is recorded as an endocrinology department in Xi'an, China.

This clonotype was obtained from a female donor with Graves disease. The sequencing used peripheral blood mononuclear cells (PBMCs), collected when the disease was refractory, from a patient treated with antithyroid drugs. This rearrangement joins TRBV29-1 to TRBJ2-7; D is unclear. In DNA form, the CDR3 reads TGCAGCGTTGAAGTTGGCTACGAGCAGTACTTC. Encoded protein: CSVEVGYEQYF.